These T cell receptor beta chains were read from a single sample in a study of neurological immune-mediated disorders. One entry per CDR3 protein results from TCRdb running MiXCR on the 5' RACE reads. This sample has around 100,000 distinct CDR3 sequences, with 11% found just once. The sample taken for sequencing was PBMCs. The receptors here all came from a female donor with HTLV-1-associated myelopathy (HAM/TSP). CDR3s include the opening cysteine and the closing phenylalanine or tryptophan. The D gene is left open where the match is weak. Rows may omit the clone size; those that give it use once, few, many or a size class.

j_call,v_call,clone_size,d_call,cdr3_aa,cdr3_nt
TRBJ2-1,TRBV7-7,many,TRBD1,CASSFRDRAVEQFF,TGTGCCAGCAGCTTCCGCGACAGGGCAGTTGAGCAGTTCTTC
TRBJ2-3,TRBV5-1,many,TRBD1,CASSLGGQVYTQYF,TGCGCCAGCAGCTTGGGGGGACAGGTCTATACGCAGTATTTT
TRBJ2-2,TRBV12-3/TRBV12-4,many,TRBD1,CASSFWQGATGELFF,TGTGCCAGCAGTTTCTGGCAGGGGGCCACCGGGGAGCTGTTTTTT
TRBJ2-7,TRBV12-3/TRBV12-4,many,TRBD1,CASSPRQGGPYEQYF,TGTGCCAGCAGTCCTCGACAGGGGGGGCCCTACGAGCAGTACTTC
TRBJ2-2,TRBV5-1,many,NA,CASSLVQGITGELFF,TGCGCCAGCAGCTTGGTTCAGGGGATTACCGGGGAGCTGTTTTTT
TRBJ2-1,TRBV20-1,few,NA,CSARGNKGYRGDHNEQFF,TGCAGTGCTAGAGGAAATAAAGGCTATCGCGGAGACCACAATGAGCAGTTCTTC
TRBJ2-7,TRBV10-3,many,TRBD1,CAISTSGHGTGHHEQYF,TGTGCCATCAGCACGTCAGGGCACGGGACAGGGCACCACGAGCAGTACTTC
TRBJ2-7,TRBV7-9,many,NA,CASSPPAGANSSYEQYF,TGTGCCAGCAGCCCCCCCGCAGGGGCTAACAGCTCCTACGAGCAGTACTTC
TRBJ2-5,TRBV20-1,many,TRBD2,CSARAAGGRETQYF,TGCAGTGCGCGGGCGGCGGGGGGGAGGGAGACCCAGTACTTC
TRBJ2-7,TRBV20-1,many,TRBD1,CSARRQGDTYEQYF,TGCAGTGCTAGGAGACAGGGGGATACCTACGAGCAGTACTTC
TRBJ2-7,TRBV5-1,NA,NA,CASSLGRQSYEQCF,TGCGCCAGCAGCTTGGGGAGACAAAGCTACGAGCAGTGCTTC
TRBJ2-3,TRBV5-1,few,NA,CASSFSYGFSTDTQYF,TGCGCCAGCAGCTTTTCCTACGGTTTTAGCACAGATACGCAGTATTTT
TRBJ2-7,TRBV20-1,many,TRBD2,CSARLAGREQYF,TGCAGTGCGCGTCTAGCGGGGCGGGAGCAGTACTTC
TRBJ1-1,TRBV5-1,many,NA,CASSLDPGWSTEAFF,TGCGCCAGCAGCTTGGACCCAGGGTGGAGCACTGAAGCTTTCTTT
TRBJ2-7,TRBV21-1,few,NA,CASSKSNEQYF,TGTGCCAGCAGCAAATCAAACGAGCAGTACTTC
TRBJ2-1,TRBV20-1,NA,TRBD2,CSANLAGGYSYNEQFF,TGCAGTGCTAATTTAGCGGGGGGCTACTCCTACAATGAGCAGTTCTTC
TRBJ1-1,TRBV12-3/TRBV12-4,many,NA,CASSLRGLWNTEAFF,TGTGCCAGCAGTTTAAGAGGTCTGTGGAACACTGAAGCTTTCTTT
TRBJ1-1,TRBV12-3/TRBV12-4,many,NA,CASRLKWVAFF,TGTGCCAGCAGACTAAAATGGGTGGCTTTCTTT
TRBJ2-2,TRBV24-1,many,TRBD1,CATSDRPPGQGKLNANTGELFF,TGTGCCACCAGTGATAGACCGCCGGGACAGGGAAAACTTAACGCGAACACCGGGGAGCTGTTTTTT
TRBJ2-3,TRBV18,many,TRBD1,CASSEGQGKIGDTQYF,TGTGCCAGCTCAGAAGGACAGGGGAAGATTGGAGATACGCAGTATTTT
TRBJ1-5,TRBV12-3/TRBV12-4,many,NA,CASSEHSNQPQHF,TGTGCCAGCAGCGAGCACAGCAATCAGCCCCAGCATTTT
TRBJ2-3,TRBV5-1,many,TRBD2,CASSLLTSGGLTDTQYF,TGCGCCAGCAGCTTGTTAACTAGCGGAGGACTTACAGATACGCAGTATTTT
TRBJ1-1,TRBV6-2/TRBV6-3,few,NA,CASSYPNNMNTEAFF,TGTGCCAGCAGTTACCCCAACAACATGAACACTGAAGCTTTCTTT
TRBJ2-1,TRBV10-3,many,TRBD1,CAISKQGLGNNEQFF,TGTGCCATCAGTAAACAGGGGCTCGGGAACAATGAGCAGTTCTTC
TRBJ1-1,TRBV5-1,many,NA,CTSSQGQTNTEAFF,TGCACCAGCAGCCAAGGACAGACGAACACTGAAGCTTTCTTT
TRBJ2-7,TRBV2,many,NA,CASSFGQTYEQYF,TGTGCCAGCAGTTTCGGACAGACCTACGAGCAGTACTTC
TRBJ2-2,TRBV5-1,NA,NA,CASSLDVNTGERFF,TGTGCCAGCAGCTTGGATGTGAACACCGGGGAGCGGTTTTTT